This T cell receptor beta chain originates from a study of cytomegalovirus exposure and HLA in healthy donors. The study, taken as a whole, reports: The authors later found HLA-associated TCR beta chains more clonally expanded than equally common others. In the analysis, some V segments, TRBV6-2 and TRBV6-3 included, were excluded as indistinguishable.

PCR was performed using 60 Vbeta and 13 Jbeta primers. In the authors' workflow: A later analysis counted 65 million to 95 million unique TCR beta chains, around 12 million shared. Measured with immunoSEQ multiplex PCR; TCRdb has only the in-frame clones, and not every one. The V and J calls and clone size come from that table; D and trimming were worked out from the DNA. The profile shows some 190,000 clones, roughly 82% of them singletons. V lost 3 bases and J 5 bases, leaving 13 bases between the germline ends. Germline CDR1 reads MNHEY; CDR2 reads SMNVEV (reference sequence). CDR3 length: 14 amino acids. As concerns this clone: Its antigen is not identified.

The V gene is TRBV27, the J gene TRBJ1-1, with D hard to call. Sequencing used PBMCs. This TCR derives from a man aged 40-50 years in good health and CMV-seronegative. DNA for the CDR3: TGTGCCAGCAGTTTGCGGGGTTTTTTGACTGAAGCTTTCTTT. It codes for CASSLRGFLTEAFF.